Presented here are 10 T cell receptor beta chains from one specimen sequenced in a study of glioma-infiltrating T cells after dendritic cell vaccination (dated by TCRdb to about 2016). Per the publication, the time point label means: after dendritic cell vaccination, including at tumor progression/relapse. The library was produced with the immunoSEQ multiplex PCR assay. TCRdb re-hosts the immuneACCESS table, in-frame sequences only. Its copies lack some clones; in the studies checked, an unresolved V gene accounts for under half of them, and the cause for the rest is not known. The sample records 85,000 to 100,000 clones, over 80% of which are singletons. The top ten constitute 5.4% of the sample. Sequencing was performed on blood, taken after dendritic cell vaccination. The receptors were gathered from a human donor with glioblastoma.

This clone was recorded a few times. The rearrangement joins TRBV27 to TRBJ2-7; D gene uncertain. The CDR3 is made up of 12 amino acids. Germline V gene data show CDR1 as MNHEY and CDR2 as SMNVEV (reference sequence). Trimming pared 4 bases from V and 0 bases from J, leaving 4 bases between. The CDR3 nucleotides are TGTGCCAGCAGTTCGAGCTCCTACGAGCAGTACTTC. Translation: CASSSSSYEQYF.

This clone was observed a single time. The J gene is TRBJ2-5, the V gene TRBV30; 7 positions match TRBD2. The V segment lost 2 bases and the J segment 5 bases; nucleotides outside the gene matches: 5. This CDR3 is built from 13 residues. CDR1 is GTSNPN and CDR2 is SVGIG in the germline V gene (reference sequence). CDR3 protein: CAWSISGSETQYF. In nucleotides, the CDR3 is TGTGCCTGGAGTATTAGCGGGTCGGAGACCCAGTACTTC.

This CDR3 reads CAWATGTGGYNSPLHF. The CDR3 nucleotides read TGTGCCTGGGCTACCGGGACAGGGGGCTACAATTCACCCCTCCACTTT. This rearrangement joins TRBV30 to TRBJ1-6; 12 bases align to TRBD1. In germline, CDR1 is GTSNPN, CDR2 SVGIG (reference sequence). The CDR3 is 16 residues long. With 5 bases clipped from V and 7 bases from J, the junction kept 9 bases outside the gene matches.

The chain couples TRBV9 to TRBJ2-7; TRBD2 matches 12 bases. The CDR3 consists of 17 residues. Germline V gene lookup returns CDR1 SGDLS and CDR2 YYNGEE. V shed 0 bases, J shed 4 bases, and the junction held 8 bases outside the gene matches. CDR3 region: CASSVGLAGASEYEQYF. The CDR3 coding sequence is TGTGCCAGCAGCGTAGGACTAGCGGGGGCCTCCGAGTACGAGCAGTACTTC. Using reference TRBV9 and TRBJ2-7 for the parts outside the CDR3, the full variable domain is DSGVTQTPKHLITATGQRVTLRCSPRSGDLSVYWYQQSLDQGLQFLIQYYNGEERAKGNILERFSAQQFPDLHSELNLSSLELGDSALYFCASSVGLAGASEYEQYFGPGTRLTVT.

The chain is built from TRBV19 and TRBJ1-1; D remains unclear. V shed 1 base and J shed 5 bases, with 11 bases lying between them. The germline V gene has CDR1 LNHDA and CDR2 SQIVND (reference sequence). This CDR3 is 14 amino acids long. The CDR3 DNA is TGTGCCAGTAGTATAGTCCGGGGAGGTACTGAAGCTTTCTTT. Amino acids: CASSIVRGGTEAFF.

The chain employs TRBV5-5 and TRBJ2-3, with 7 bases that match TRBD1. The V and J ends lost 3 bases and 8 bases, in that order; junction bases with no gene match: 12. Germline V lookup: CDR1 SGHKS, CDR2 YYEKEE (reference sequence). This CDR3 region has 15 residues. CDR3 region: CASSSRQGRWGTQYF. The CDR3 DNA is TGTGCCAGCAGCTCACGACAGGGACGGTGGGGTACGCAGTATTTT.

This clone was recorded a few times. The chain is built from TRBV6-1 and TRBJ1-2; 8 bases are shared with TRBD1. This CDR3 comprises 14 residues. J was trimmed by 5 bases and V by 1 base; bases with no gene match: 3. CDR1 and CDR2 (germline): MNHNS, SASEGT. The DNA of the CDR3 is TGTGCCAGCAGTGAAGGGCAGGGGGCATATGGCTACACCTTC. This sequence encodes CASSEGQGAYGYTF.

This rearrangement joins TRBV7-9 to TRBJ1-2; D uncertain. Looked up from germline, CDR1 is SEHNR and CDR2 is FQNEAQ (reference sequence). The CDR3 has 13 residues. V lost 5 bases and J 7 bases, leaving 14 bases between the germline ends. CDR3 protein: CASSPEGSGGYTF. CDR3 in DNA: TGTGCCAGCAGCCCCGAAGGATCGGGTGGCTACACCTTC.

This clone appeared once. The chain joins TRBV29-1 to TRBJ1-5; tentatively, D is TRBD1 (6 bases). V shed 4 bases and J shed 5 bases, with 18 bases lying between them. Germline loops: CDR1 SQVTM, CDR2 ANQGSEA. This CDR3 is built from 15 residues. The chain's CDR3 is CSVAHWAGADQPQHF. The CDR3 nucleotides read TGCAGCGTTGCCCATTGGGCAGGGGCCGATCAGCCCCAGCATTTT.

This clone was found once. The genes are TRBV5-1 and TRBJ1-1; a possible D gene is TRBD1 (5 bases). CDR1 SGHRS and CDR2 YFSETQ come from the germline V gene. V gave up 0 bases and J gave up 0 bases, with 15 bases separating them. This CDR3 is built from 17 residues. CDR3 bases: TGCGCCAGCAGCTTGGAAGGCAGCGTGGGGCTGAACACTGAAGCTTTCTTT. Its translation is CASSLEGSVGLNTEAFF.